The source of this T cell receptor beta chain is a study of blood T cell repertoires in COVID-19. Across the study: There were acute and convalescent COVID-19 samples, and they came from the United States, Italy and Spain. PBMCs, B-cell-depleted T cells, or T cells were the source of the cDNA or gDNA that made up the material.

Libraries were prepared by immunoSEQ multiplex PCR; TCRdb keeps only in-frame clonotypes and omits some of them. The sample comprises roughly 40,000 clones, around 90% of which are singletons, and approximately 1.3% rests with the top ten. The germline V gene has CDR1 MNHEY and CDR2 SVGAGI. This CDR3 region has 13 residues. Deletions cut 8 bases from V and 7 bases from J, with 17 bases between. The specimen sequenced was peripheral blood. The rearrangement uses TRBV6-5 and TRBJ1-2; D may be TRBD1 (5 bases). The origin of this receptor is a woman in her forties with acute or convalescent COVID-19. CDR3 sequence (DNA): TGTGCCAGCCCAACGGGGGGGGTGGGTGGCTACACCTTC. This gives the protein CASPTGGVGGYTF.